This TCR beta chain was documented in a study of CD8 T cells in ankylosing spondylitis. CDR3 length equals 14 residues. J was trimmed by 4 bases and V by 6 bases; bases with no gene match: 7. Germline V gives CDR1 DFQATT, CDR2 SNEGSKA (reference sequence). From the 5' RACE reads, TCRdb called clonotypes with MiXCR, one entry per CDR3 protein. Among about 250,000 distinct CDR3 sequences listed, more than 25% were seen once. In the case of this clonotype: Antigen unknown.

Study observations and caveats: Clones linked to disease were reported to show significant enrichment in matched ankylosing spondylitis synovial fluid. Relatively scarce in peripheral blood, disease-linked clones were CD8+.

The TCR originated in a male donor with ankylosing spondylitis or in good health (not recorded which). The sequencing input was blood, either unsorted or a sorted T cell fraction (not recorded which). This chain uses TRBV20-1 with TRBJ2-2; 8 nucleotides match TRBD2. The CDR3, as DNA: TGCAGTGCCAAGCGGGGGCGGGGCACCGGGGAGCTGTTTTTT. Translated, it gives CSAKRGRGTGELFF.